Listed here are 23 T cell receptor beta chains from one sample, sequenced in a study of CD8+CD57+ T cells in acquired aplastic anemia. It was genomic DNA that served as the template for profiling TCR beta VDJ and CDR3. TCRdb used MiXCR to reprocess the reads, holding one entry per CDR3 protein. The table shows about 190,000 distinct CDR3 sequences, with approximately 52% occurring only once. The specimen sequenced was sorted CD4+, CD8+, or CD8+CD57+ T cells (not recorded which) from PBMCs. These receptors all stem from a human donor in good health, serving as a control.

This rearrangement joins TRBV9 to TRBJ2-6; a possible D gene is TRBD1 (5 bases). CDR3 length: 19 amino acids. V was trimmed by 6 bases and J by 4 bases, leaving 26 bases between them. Germline CDR1 SGDLS, CDR2 YYNGEE. In DNA, the CDR3 is TGTGCCAGCACCCCCGCTAGGGGTTACACCTGGGGAGGGGCCAACGTCCTGACTTTC. Translated, it gives CASTPARGYTWGGANVLTF.

This clonotype has ten or more counts. The V call is TRBV7-2, the J call TRBJ1-4, with D possibly TRBD1 on 6 matching bases. The CDR3 has 15 amino acids. The germline V gene has CDR1 SGHTA and CDR2 FQGNSA. The V and J ends lost 3 bases and 3 bases respectively, with 11 bases between them. In DNA, the CDR3 is TGTGCCAGCAGCTTTCAGGGGAGTGCTAATGAAAAACTGTTTTTT. This translates into CASSFQGSANEKLFF.

This clonotype occurred many times. V and J are TRBV14 and TRBJ1-3, with D tentatively TRBD1 (5 bases). Germline values: CDR1 SGHDN, CDR2 FVKESK. The length of the CDR3 is 16 residues. The V gene lost 4 bases and the J gene lost 4 bases, with 17 bases spanning the gap. The CDR3 DNA follows: TGTGCCAGCAGCCCCTGGGCAGGGAAAGTAGGAAACACCATATATTTT. Its translation is CASSPWAGKVGNTIYF.

There are many counts of this clonotype. V gene TRBV5-8 combines with J gene TRBJ2-1; 7 bases are a match to TRBD1. Germline CDR1 reads SGHTS; CDR2 reads YDEGEE. With 0 bases clipped from V and 2 bases from J, the junction kept 5 bases outside the gene matches. This CDR3 contains 16 residues. For the CDR3, the DNA is TGTGCCAGCAGCTTGGGGTCCGGGACAGCCTACAATGAGCAGTTCTTC. Translating it yields CASSLGSGTAYNEQFF.

This clonotype showed up many times. V gene TRBV14 combines with J gene TRBJ2-2; TRBD1 or TRBD2 may be the D gene (5 bases each). The CDR3 loop spans 17 amino acids. Trimming took off 0 bases at V and 6 bases at J, with 17 bases between the two ends. CDR1 is SGHDN and CDR2 is FVKESK in the germline V gene. CDR3 sequence: CASSQEITGTSAGELFF. The CDR3, as DNA: TGTGCCAGCAGCCAAGAGATAACCGGGACCAGCGCCGGGGAGCTGTTTTTT.

This chain connects TRBV7-2 to TRBJ2-2; 11 nucleotides agree with TRBD2. Germline loops: CDR1 SGHTA, CDR2 FQGNSA. The CDR3 is 20 residues long. The trim removed 3 bases at V and 0 bases at J, leaving 12 bases unmatched. Written as DNA, the CDR3 is TGTGCCAGCAGCTTGGGACTAGCGGATACGCCGGTCTCGAACACCGGGGAGCTGTTTTTT. It yields the protein CASSLGLADTPVSNTGELFF.

This clonotype has at least ten counts. The chain couples TRBV4-2 to TRBJ2-5; possible D gene TRBD2, 6 bases. Per germline, CDR1 LGHNA and CDR2 YNFKEQ. The CDR3 sequence is 17 residues long. V dropped 4 bases and J dropped 2 bases, with 20 bases sitting between them. As DNA, the CDR3 is TGTGCCAGCAGCCGGACCACGCACGGGGGACGACAAGAGACCCAGTACTTC. Encoded protein: CASSRTTHGGRQETQYF.

V usage is TRBV2 and J usage is TRBJ2-2; TRBD2 matches 7 bases. CDR3 size: 14 residues. CDR1 is SNHLY, CDR2 FYNNEI, per germline. With 8 bases clipped from V and 2 bases from J, the junction kept 5 bases outside the gene matches. The CDR3 DNA sequence: TGTGCCAGCGGGGCTAGCGGAAACACCGGGGAGCTGTTTTTT. Translating gives CASGASGNTGELFF.

This chain connects TRBV5-1 to TRBJ1-4, with D possibly matching TRBD1 (6 bases). This CDR3 comprises 14 residues. Germline V lookup: CDR1 SGHRS, CDR2 YFSETQ. V was pared by 2 bases and J by 7 bases, with 12 bases between. The CDR3 here is CASSLEGDGEKLFF. The CDR3 region has the DNA TGCGCCAGCAGCTTAGAGGGGGACGGTGAAAAACTGTTTTTT.

J is TRBJ2-7 and V is TRBV6-6; 10 bases align to TRBD1. This CDR3 is built from 14 residues. The germline gives CDR1 MNHNY, CDR2 SVGAGI (reference sequence). V dropped 6 bases and J dropped 2; count of bases not matched to a gene: 4. The DNA for the CDR3 is TGTGCCAGCAGGAGGGACAGGGGTCCCTACGAGCAGTACTTC. It encodes CASRRDRGPYEQYF.

The chain carries TRBV20-1 and TRBJ2-4; D may be TRBD1 or TRBD2 (5 bases each). The CDR3 runs 10 residues. Trimming cost V 4 bases and J 8 bases, with 6 bases left between them. Germline CDR1 and CDR2: DFQATT and SNEGSKA (reference sequence). CDR3 region: CSAMGDIQYF. For the CDR3, the DNA is TGCAGTGCTATGGGGGACATTCAGTACTTC.

A few counts support this clonotype. The rearrangement joins TRBV7-2 to TRBJ2-3, with D possibly called TRBD1 or TRBD2 (6 bases each). The germline V and J ends were trimmed by 8 bases and 4 bases, with 22 bases remaining between them. CDR1 SGHTA and CDR2 FQGNSA come from the germline V gene. The CDR3 is made up of 16 amino acids. The CDR3 DNA follows: TGTGCCAGCTCACCTCTTGGAGGGGGTAGTGCAGATACGCAGTATTTT. Residues: CASSPLGGGSADTQYF.

The chain is built from TRBV20-1 and TRBJ2-7; perhaps TRBD2 as D (7 bases). CDR1 is DFQATT and CDR2 is SNEGSKA in the germline V gene (reference sequence). The CDR3 is made up of 14 amino acids. With 0 bases removed from V and 2 bases from J, the gap between germline ends came to 11 bases. CDR3 bases: TGCAGTGCTAGAGAGGGGGGGGGCCCCTACGAGCAGTACTTC. It encodes CSAREGGGPYEQYF.

This clonotype was picked up a small number of times. The J gene is TRBJ2-1, the V gene TRBV20-1; a weak D match, TRBD2 (5 bases). The CDR3 covers 13 residues. Germline V CDR1 and CDR2: DFQATT, SNEGSKA (reference sequence). V was shortened by 1 base and J by 4 bases, with 8 bases between the two germline ends. The CDR3 nucleotides read TGCAGTGCTAGAGGTACGGGGTACAATGAGCAGTTCTTC. This sequence encodes CSARGTGYNEQFF.

This clonotype was counted at least ten times. The chain is built from TRBV7-8 and TRBJ2-7; a possible D gene is TRBD1 (6 bases). The CDR3 contains 13 residues. Germline lookup yields CDR1 SGHVS and CDR2 FQNEAQ. The V and J ends lost 3 bases and 4 bases respectively, with 10 bases between them. This chain's CDR3 is CASSFQTGYEQYF. The CDR3 DNA is TGTGCCAGCAGCTTCCAAACAGGGTACGAGCAGTACTTC.

Comments on this clonotype: One end of the junction varies from germline; a read error may be responsible. The rearrangement links TRBV9 to TRBJ1-6; D unresolved. Germline lookup yields CDR1 SGDLS and CDR2 YYNGEE. This CDR3 comprises 13 residues. Here the CDR3 reads CASSVAASSPPHF. CDR3 in DNA: TGTGCCAGCAGCGTAGCCGCGAGTTCACCCCCCCACTTT. Combining the CDR3 with reference TRBV9 and TRBJ1-6 gives the whole variable domain DSGVTQTPKHLITATGQRVTLRCSPRSGDLSVYWYQQSLDQGLQFLIQYYNGEERAKGNILERFSAQQFPDLHSELNLSSLELGDSALYFCASSVAASSPPHFGNGTRLTVT.

The genes are TRBV7-2 and TRBJ1-6, with D tentatively TRBD1 (5 bases). Germline CDR1 and CDR2: SGHTA and FQGNSA. Trimming removed 1 base from V and 9 bases from J, with 7 bases in between. The CDR3 totals 13 residues. CDR3: CASSLDGASPLHF. The DNA for the CDR3 is TGTGCCAGCAGCTTAGACGGGGCTTCACCCCTCCACTTT.

This clonotype was counted many times. V is TRBV5-5 and J is TRBJ1-1, with D hard to call. The germline CDR1 and CDR2 sequences are SGHKS and YYEKEE (reference sequence). This CDR3 contains 16 residues. Trimming cost V 4 bases and J 0 bases, with 16 bases left between them. In DNA form, the CDR3 reads TGTGCCAGCAGCCCGGAAGAAGTCAGAGTGAACACTGAAGCTTTCTTT. This sequence encodes CASSPEEVRVNTEAFF.

This rearrangement joins TRBV29-1 to TRBJ2-7; tentative D call: TRBD1 (5 bases). V was trimmed by 4 bases and J by 7 bases, leaving 14 bases between them. The CDR3 is 12 amino acids. Germline-derived CDR1 and CDR2 are SQVTM and ANQGSEA. The CDR3 loop is CSVVKGAGEQYF. The DNA for the CDR3 is TGCAGCGTTGTTAAAGGGGCCGGGGAGCAGTACTTC.

A note on this clonotype: The final CDR3 position lacks the conserved phenylalanine or tryptophan, pointing to a likely read error. The limits of the CDR3 on the DNA are not certain, so only TCRdb's listed CDR3 is given. V usage is TRBV20-1 and J usage is TRBJ1-4; the table's TRBD1 call for D was not verified on the DNA. The CDR3 is 9 residues long, ends included. Germline CDR1 DFQATT, CDR2 SNEGSKA (reference sequence). The CDR3 sequence: CSAPGTGWL.

A word on this clonotype: This may arise from a read error, as a much more abundant clone is one base away. The V call is TRBV10-3, the J call TRBJ2-7, with 10 bases that match TRBD1. Germline V CDR1 and CDR2: ENHRY, SYGVKD. This CDR3 spans 16 amino acids. J gave up 0 bases and V 6 bases, and 8 bases lay outside the gene matches. The CDR3 loop is CAISETGTGASYEQYF. As DNA, the CDR3 is TGTGCCATCAGCGAAACCGGGACAGGGGCCTCCTACGAGCAGTACTTC.

The genes are TRBV10-3 and TRBJ2-7, with TRBD1 matching 9 bases. From germline, CDR1 is ENHRY and CDR2 SYGVKD. The CDR3 spans 15 residues. V was clipped by 3 bases and J by 2 bases; unmatched bases: 5. CDR3 sequence: CAISDSDRGTYEQYF. In DNA, the CDR3 is TGTGCCATCAGTGACTCGGACAGGGGAACCTACGAGCAGTACTTC.

Details on this clonotype: At one boundary the junction diverges from the germline segment, which might be a read error. This chain joins TRBV6-1 and TRBJ2-5, with D perhaps TRBD2 (6 bases). The CDR3 is 15 amino acids. Germline-derived CDR1 and CDR2 are MNHNS and SASEGT. CDR3 loop: CASSPGAGRTETQYF. The CDR3 DNA follows: TGCGCCAGCAGTCCCGGGGCAGGGAGGACAGAGACCCAGTACTTC.